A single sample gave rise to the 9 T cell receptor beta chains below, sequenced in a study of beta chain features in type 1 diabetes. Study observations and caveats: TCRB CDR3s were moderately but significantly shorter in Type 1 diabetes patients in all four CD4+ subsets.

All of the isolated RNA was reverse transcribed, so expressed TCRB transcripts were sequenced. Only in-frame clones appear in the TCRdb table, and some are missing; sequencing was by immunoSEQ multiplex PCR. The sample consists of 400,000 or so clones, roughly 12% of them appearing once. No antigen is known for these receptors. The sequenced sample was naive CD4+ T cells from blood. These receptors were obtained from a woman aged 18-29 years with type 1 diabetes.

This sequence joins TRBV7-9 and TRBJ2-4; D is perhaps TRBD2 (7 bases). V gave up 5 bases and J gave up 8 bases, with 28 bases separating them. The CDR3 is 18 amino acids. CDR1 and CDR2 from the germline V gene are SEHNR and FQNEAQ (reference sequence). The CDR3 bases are TGTGCCAGCAGCCTCTCCAGGGGACTACGGAGTCGTTTGGACATTCAGTACTTC. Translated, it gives CASSLSRGLRSRLDIQYF.

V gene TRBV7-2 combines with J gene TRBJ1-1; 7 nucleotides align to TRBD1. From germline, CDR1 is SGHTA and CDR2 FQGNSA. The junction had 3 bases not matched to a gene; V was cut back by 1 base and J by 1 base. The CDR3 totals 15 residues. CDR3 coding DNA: TGTGCCAGCAGCTTAGACGGGACAGCGAACACTGAAGCTTTCTTT. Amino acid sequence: CASSLDGTANTEAFF.

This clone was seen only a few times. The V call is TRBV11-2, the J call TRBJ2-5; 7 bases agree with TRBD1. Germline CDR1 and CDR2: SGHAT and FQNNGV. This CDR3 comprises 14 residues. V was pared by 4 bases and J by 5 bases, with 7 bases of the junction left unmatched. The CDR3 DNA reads TGTGCCAGCAGCTCCCGACAGGGCCACGAGACCCAGTACTTC. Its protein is CASSSRQGHETQYF.

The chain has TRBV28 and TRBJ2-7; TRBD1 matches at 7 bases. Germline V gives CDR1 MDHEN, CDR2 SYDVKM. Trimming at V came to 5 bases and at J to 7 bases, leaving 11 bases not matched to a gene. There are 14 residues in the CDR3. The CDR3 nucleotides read TGTGCCAGCAGTCCTAGGGACAGATTCTGGGAGCAGTACTTC. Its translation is CASSPRDRFWEQYF.

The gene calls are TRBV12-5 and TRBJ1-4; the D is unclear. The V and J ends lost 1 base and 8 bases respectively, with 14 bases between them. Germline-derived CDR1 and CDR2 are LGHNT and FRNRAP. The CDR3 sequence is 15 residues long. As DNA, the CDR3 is TGTGCTAGTGGTTTGGAATTCCGATCGCGGGAAAAACTGTTTTTT. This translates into CASGLEFRSREKLFF.

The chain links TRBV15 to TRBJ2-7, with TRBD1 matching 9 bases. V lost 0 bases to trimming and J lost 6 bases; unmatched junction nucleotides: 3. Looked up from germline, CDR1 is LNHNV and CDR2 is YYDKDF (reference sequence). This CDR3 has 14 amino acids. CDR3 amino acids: CATSREQGAGEQYF. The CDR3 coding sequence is TGTGCCACCAGCAGAGAACAGGGGGCAGGCGAGCAGTACTTC.

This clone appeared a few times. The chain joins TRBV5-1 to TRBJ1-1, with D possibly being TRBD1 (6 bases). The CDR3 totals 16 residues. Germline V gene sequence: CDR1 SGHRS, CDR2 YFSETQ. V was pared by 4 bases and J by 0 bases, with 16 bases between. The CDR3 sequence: CASSPQRTAMNTEAFF. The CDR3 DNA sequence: TGCGCCAGCAGCCCACAAAGGACAGCCATGAACACTGAAGCTTTCTTT.

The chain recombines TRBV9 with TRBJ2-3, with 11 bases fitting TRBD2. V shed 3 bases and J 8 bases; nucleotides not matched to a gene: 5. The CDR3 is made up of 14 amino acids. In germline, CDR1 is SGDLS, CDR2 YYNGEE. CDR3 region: CASSGLAGLSTQYF. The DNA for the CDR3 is TGTGCCAGCAGCGGACTAGCGGGACTTAGTACGCAGTATTTT. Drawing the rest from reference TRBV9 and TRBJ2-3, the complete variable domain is DSGVTQTPKHLITATGQRVTLRCSPRSGDLSVYWYQQSLDQGLQFLIQYYNGEERAKGNILERFSAQQFPDLHSELNLSSLELGDSALYFCASSGLAGLSTQYFGPGTRLTVL.

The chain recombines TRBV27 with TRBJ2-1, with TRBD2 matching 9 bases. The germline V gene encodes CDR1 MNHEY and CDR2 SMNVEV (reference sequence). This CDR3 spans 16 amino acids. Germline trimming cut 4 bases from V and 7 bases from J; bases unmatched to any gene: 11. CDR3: CASSSLAGGPVNEQFF. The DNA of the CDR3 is TGTGCCAGCAGTTCCTTGGCGGGAGGGCCGGTGAATGAGCAGTTCTTC.